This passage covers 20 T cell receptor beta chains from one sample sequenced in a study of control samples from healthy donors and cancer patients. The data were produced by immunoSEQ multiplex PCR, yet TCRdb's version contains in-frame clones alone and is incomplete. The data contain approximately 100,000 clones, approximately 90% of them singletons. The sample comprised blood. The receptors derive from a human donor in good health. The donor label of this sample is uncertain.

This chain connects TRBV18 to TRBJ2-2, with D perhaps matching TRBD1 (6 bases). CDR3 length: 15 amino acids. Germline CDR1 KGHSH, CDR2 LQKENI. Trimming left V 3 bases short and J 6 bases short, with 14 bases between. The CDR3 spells CASSPRQERSGELFF. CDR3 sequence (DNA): TGTGCCAGCTCACCCCGACAGGAAAGGTCCGGGGAGCTGTTTTTT.

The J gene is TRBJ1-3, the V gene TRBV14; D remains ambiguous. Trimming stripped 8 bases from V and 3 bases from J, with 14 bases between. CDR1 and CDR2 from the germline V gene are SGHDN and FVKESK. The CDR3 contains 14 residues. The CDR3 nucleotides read TGTGCCAGCGTCACCGGGATCCTTGGAAACACCATATATTTT. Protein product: CASVTGILGNTIYF.

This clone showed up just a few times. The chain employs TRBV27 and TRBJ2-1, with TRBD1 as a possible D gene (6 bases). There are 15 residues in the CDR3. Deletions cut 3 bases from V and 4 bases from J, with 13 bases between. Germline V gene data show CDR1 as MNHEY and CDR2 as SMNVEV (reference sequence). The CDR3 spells CASSFRWDTYNEQFF. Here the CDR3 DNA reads TGTGCCAGCAGTTTTCGGTGGGACACTTACAATGAGCAGTTCTTC.

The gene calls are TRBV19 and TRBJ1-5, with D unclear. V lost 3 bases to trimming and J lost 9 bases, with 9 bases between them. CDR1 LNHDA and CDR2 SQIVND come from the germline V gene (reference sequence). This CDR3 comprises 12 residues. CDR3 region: CASSISRRPQHF. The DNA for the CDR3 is TGTGCCAGTAGTATCTCAAGGAGGCCCCAGCATTTT.

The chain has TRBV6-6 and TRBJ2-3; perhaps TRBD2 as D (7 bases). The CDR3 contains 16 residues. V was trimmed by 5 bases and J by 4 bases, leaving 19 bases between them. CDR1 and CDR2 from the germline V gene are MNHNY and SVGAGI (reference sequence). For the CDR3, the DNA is TGTGCCAGCAGTGCCGGTAGGGGGGGCCTTCCAGATACGCAGTATTTT. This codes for CASSAGRGGLPDTQYF.

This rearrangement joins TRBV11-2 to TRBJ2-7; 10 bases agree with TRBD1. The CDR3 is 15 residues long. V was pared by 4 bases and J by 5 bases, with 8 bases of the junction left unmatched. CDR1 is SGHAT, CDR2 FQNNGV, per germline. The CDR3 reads CASSSSGTGVDEQYF. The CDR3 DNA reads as TGTGCCAGCAGCTCTTCTGGGACAGGGGTGGACGAGCAGTACTTC.

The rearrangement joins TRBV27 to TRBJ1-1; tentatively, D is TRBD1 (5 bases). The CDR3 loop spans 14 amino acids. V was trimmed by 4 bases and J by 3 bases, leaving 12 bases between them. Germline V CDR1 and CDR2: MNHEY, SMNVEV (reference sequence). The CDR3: CASSSRDGHTEAFF. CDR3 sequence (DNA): TGTGCCAGCAGTTCTCGGGACGGTCACACTGAAGCTTTCTTT.

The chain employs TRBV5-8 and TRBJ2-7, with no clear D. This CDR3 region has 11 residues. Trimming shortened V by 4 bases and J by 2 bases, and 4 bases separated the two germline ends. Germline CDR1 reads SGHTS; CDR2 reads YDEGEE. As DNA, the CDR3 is TGTGCCAGCAGCGGAACCTACGAGCAGTACTTC. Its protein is CASSGTYEQYF.

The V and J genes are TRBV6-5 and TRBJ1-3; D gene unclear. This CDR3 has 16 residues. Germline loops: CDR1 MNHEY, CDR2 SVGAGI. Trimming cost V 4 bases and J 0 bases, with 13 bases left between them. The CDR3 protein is CASSLDGSNSGNTIYF. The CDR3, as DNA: TGTGCCAGCAGTTTGGACGGGTCAAACTCTGGAAACACCATATATTTT.

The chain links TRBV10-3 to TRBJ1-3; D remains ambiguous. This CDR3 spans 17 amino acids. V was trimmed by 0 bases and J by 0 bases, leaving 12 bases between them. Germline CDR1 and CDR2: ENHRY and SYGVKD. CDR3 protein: CAISESGPGYSGNTIYF. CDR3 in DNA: TGTGCCATCAGTGAGTCGGGTCCAGGTTACTCTGGAAACACCATATATTTT.

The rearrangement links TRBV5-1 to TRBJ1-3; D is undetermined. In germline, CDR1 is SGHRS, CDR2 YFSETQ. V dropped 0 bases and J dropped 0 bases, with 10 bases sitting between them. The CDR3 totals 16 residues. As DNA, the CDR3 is TGCGCCAGCAGCTTGGGTGGCACTAGCTCTGGAAACACCATATATTTT. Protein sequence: CASSLGGTSSGNTIYF.

The CDR3 reads CASSRPYSTDTQYF. Here the CDR3 DNA reads TGTGCCAGCAGCCGCCCCTACAGCACAGATACGCAGTATTTT. The rearrangement uses TRBV3-1 (or the pseudogene TRBV3-2) and TRBJ2-3, with D hard to call. Per germline, CDR1 LGHDT and CDR2 YNNKEL (reference sequence). With 4 bases removed from V and 0 bases from J, the gap between germline ends came to 8 bases. This CDR3 has 14 residues.

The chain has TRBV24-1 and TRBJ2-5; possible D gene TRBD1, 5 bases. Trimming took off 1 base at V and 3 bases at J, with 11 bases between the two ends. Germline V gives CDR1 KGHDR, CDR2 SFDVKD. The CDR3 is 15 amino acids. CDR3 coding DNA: TGTGCCACCAGTGATTTTGTAAGGGGTGAAGAGACCCAGTACTTC. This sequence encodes CATSDFVRGEETQYF.

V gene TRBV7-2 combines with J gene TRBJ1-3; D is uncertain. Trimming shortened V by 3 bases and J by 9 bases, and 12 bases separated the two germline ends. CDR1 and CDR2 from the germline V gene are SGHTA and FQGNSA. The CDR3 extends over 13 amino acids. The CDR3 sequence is CASSFLGFGTIYF. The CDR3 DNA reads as TGTGCCAGCAGCTTCCTGGGTTTCGGCACCATATATTTT.

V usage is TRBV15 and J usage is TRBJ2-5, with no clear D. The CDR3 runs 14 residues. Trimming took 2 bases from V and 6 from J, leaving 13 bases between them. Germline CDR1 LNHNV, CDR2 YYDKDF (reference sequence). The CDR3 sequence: CATSRPGPIQTQYF. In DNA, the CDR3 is TGTGCCACCAGCAGACCCGGACCTATTCAGACCCAGTACTTC. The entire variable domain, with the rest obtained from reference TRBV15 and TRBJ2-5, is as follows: DAMVIQNPRYQVTQFGKPVTLSCSQTLNHNVMYWYQQKSSQAPKLLFHYYDKDFNNEADTPDNFQSRRPNTSFCFLDIRSPGLGDTAMYLCATSRPGPIQTQYFGPGTRLLVL.

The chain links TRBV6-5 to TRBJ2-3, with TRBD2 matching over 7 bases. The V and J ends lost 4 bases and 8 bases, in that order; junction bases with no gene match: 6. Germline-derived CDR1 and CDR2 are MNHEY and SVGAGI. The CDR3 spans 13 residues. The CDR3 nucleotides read TGTGCCAGCAGTTTCACTAGCGTCGGTACGCAGTATTTT. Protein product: CASSFTSVGTQYF.

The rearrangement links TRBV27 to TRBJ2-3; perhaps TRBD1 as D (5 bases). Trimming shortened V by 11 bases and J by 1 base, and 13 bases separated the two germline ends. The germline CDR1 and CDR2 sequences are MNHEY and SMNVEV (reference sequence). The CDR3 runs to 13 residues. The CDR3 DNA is TGTGCCTCAGCCAGGGCGCGCACAGATACGCAGTATTTT. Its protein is CASARARTDTQYF.

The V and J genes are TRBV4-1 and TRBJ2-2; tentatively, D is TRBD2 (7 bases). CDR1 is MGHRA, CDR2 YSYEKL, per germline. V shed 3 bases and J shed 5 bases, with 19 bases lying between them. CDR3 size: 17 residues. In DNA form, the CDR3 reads TGCGCCAGCAGCCATTCATCTGGGGGGGGCCCTACCGGGGAGCTGTTTTTT. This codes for CASSHSSGGGPTGELFF.

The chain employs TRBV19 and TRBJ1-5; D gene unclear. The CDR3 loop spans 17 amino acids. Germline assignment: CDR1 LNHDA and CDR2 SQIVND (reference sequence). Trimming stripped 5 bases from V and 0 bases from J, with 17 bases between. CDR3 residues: CASSPSAAGVSNQPQHF. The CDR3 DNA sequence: TGTGCCAGTAGTCCCTCGGCGGCAGGTGTTAGCAATCAGCCCCAGCATTTT. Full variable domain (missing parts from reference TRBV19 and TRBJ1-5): DGGITQSPKYLFRKEGQNVTLSCEQNLNHDAMYWYRQDPGQGLRLIYYSQIVNDFQKGDIAEGYSVSREKKESFPLTVTSAQKNPTAFYLCASSPSAAGVSNQPQHFGDGTRLSIL.

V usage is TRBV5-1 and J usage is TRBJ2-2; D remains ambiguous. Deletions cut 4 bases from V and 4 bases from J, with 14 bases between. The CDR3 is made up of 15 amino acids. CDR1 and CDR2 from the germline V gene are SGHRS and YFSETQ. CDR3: CASSPPQAGTGELFF. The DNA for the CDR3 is TGCGCCAGCAGCCCTCCCCAGGCCGGCACCGGGGAGCTGTTTTTT.